This is a list of T cell receptor beta chains from one sample in a study of blood T cell repertoires in COVID-19. Some clones are missing from TCRdb's copy, which holds only in-frame ones; the method was immunoSEQ multiplex PCR. This sample carries 200,000 to 300,000 clones, around 87% of them seen once, and the ten largest clones take 2% to 2.5%. Sequenced input: peripheral blood. These receptors all come from a woman in her fifties or sixties with acute or convalescent COVID-19. The CDR3 runs from the conserved cysteine through the conserved F or W. Each record gives: clone size, CDR3 length, V gene, D gene, J gene, CDR3 DNA, CDR3 protein. D genes are given only for firm matches. Size values are once, few and many counts, or a class for expanded clones, and some rows have none.

clone size: -; CDR3 length: 14; V gene: TRBV7-9; D gene: TRBD2; J gene: TRBJ2-7; CDR3 DNA: TGTGCCAGCAGCTTAGGACTAGCGGAATACGAGCAGTACTTC; CDR3 protein: CASSLGLAEYEQYF
clone size: -; CDR3 length: 16; V gene: TRBV11-1; D gene: TRBD2; J gene: TRBJ2-5; CDR3 DNA: TGTGCCAGCAGCCTACGGGAGGGCTCGCGGAAAGAGACCCAGTACTTC; CDR3 protein: CASSLREGSRKETQYF
clone size: -; CDR3 length: 14; V gene: TRBV10-3; D gene: -; J gene: TRBJ2-5; CDR3 DNA: TGTGCCATCAGTGAACTAGAGGCACAAGAGACCCAGTACTTC; CDR3 protein: CAISELEAQETQYF
clone size: -; CDR3 length: 16; V gene: TRBV5-1; D gene: TRBD2; J gene: TRBJ2-1; CDR3 DNA: TGCGCCAGCAGCGGGTCTAGCGGAACCTCCTACAATGAGCAGTTCTTC; CDR3 protein: CASSGSSGTSYNEQFF
clone size: -; CDR3 length: 15; V gene: TRBV7-6; D gene: TRBD2; J gene: TRBJ2-1; CDR3 DNA: TGTGCCAGCAGCCCTCTAGCGGGCCCCTACAATGAGCAGTTCTTC; CDR3 protein: CASSPLAGPYNEQFF
clone size: -; CDR3 length: 13; V gene: TRBV30; D gene: -; J gene: TRBJ2-3; CDR3 DNA: TGTGCCTGGAGTGAGGGGCTCTCGGATACGCAGTATTTT; CDR3 protein: CAWSEGLSDTQYF
clone size: -; CDR3 length: 14; V gene: TRBV28; D gene: -; J gene: TRBJ1-2; CDR3 DNA: TGTGCCAGCAGAAGTCCGCGGGTTTCATATGGCTACACCTTC; CDR3 protein: CASRSPRVSYGYTF
clone size: -; CDR3 length: 13; V gene: TRBV5-1; D gene: -; J gene: TRBJ2-7; CDR3 DNA: TGCGCCAGCCGCGAGGTGCTTACCTACGAGCAGTACTTC; CDR3 protein: CASREVLTYEQYF
clone size: -; CDR3 length: 15; V gene: TRBV28; D gene: -; J gene: TRBJ2-7; CDR3 DNA: TGTGCCAGCAGTCTCCCAGGGGCCGCCTCCTACGAGCAGTACTTC; CDR3 protein: CASSLPGAASYEQYF
clone size: -; CDR3 length: 14; V gene: TRBV5-5; D gene: TRBD1; J gene: TRBJ1-1; CDR3 DNA: TGTGCCAGCAGCTTCGGACAGGCCGGTGATGAAGCTTTCTTT; CDR3 protein: CASSFGQAGDEAFF
clone size: -; CDR3 length: 13; V gene: TRBV7-9; D gene: TRBD1; J gene: TRBJ2-1; CDR3 DNA: TGTGCCAGCAGCCGACAGGGGTTTAGTGAGCAGTTCTTC; CDR3 protein: CASSRQGFSEQFF
clone size: -; CDR3 length: 13; V gene: TRBV29-1; D gene: TRBD1; J gene: TRBJ1-1; CDR3 DNA: TGCAGCGTGAAGGGACAGGTGAACACTGAAGCTTTCTTT; CDR3 protein: CSVKGQVNTEAFF
clone size: -; CDR3 length: 15; V gene: TRBV13; D gene: -; J gene: TRBJ2-5; CDR3 DNA: TGTGCCAGCAGCTTAGCCTTGGCTAGAGGGGAGACCCAGTACTTC; CDR3 protein: CASSLALARGETQYF
clone size: once; CDR3 length: 14; V gene: TRBV3-1/TRBV3-2; D gene: -; J gene: TRBJ1-2; CDR3 DNA: TGTGCCAGCAGCCAAGACAGCCAGACCGGGGGCTACACCTTC; CDR3 protein: CASSQDSQTGGYTF
clone size: once; CDR3 length: 18; V gene: TRBV27; D gene: -; J gene: TRBJ1-5; CDR3 DNA: TGTGCCAGCAGTCCTTGGGCGGGAGATAGGGGGAGCAATCAGCCCCAGCATTTT; CDR3 protein: CASSPWAGDRGSNQPQHF
clone size: few; CDR3 length: 16; V gene: TRBV2; D gene: -; J gene: TRBJ2-2; CDR3 DNA: TGTGCCAGCAGTAAATCCAGCGGGCCCAACACCGGGGAGCTGTTTTTT; CDR3 protein: CASSKSSGPNTGELFF
clone size: -; CDR3 length: 16; V gene: TRBV4-3; D gene: -; J gene: TRBJ1-2; CDR3 DNA: TGCGCCAGCAGCCAAGCCCCGGGACAATCTTTCTATGGCTACACCTTC; CDR3 protein: CASSQAPGQSFYGYTF
clone size: -; CDR3 length: 14; V gene: TRBV4-3; D gene: -; J gene: TRBJ1-1; CDR3 DNA: TGCGCCAGCAGCCAAGGAGAAGTGAACACTGAAGCTTTCTTT; CDR3 protein: CASSQGEVNTEAFF
clone size: few; CDR3 length: 8; V gene: TRBV20-1; D gene: -; J gene: TRBJ1-6; CDR3 DNA: TGCAGTGCTTCCCGTCTCCACTTT; CDR3 protein: CSASRLHF
clone size: -; CDR3 length: 14; V gene: TRBV18; D gene: TRBD2; J gene: TRBJ2-7; CDR3 DNA: TGTGCCAGCTCACCACTTGGCGGGAGTGACGAGCAGTACTTC; CDR3 protein: CASSPLGGSDEQYF
clone size: -; CDR3 length: 16; V gene: TRBV4-3; D gene: TRBD2; J gene: TRBJ2-3; CDR3 DNA: TGCGCCAGCAGCCAAGATCGGGGGGGAGGCACAGATACGCAGTATTTT; CDR3 protein: CASSQDRGGGTDTQYF
clone size: -; CDR3 length: 15; V gene: TRBV2; D gene: TRBD1; J gene: TRBJ1-4; CDR3 DNA: TGTGCCAGCAGCCAAGAGACAGGGTGGATTGAAAAACTGTTTTTT; CDR3 protein: CASSQETGWIEKLFF
clone size: -; CDR3 length: 16; V gene: TRBV7-2; D gene: -; J gene: TRBJ1-3; CDR3 DNA: TGTGCCAGCAGCCCACGACAGGTCCTCTCTGGAAACACCATATATTTT; CDR3 protein: CASSPRQVLSGNTIYF
clone size: once; CDR3 length: 13; V gene: TRBV5-1; D gene: TRBD2; J gene: TRBJ2-5; CDR3 DNA: TGCGCCAGCAGCTTGGCCGGGGGGGAGACCCAGTACTTC; CDR3 protein: CASSLAGGETQYF
clone size: -; CDR3 length: 13; V gene: TRBV14; D gene: -; J gene: TRBJ2-7; CDR3 DNA: TGTGCCAGCAGCCAAAACCCGGCCTACGAGCAGTACTTC; CDR3 protein: CASSQNPAYEQYF
clone size: -; CDR3 length: 12; V gene: TRBV4-1; D gene: -; J gene: TRBJ2-1; CDR3 DNA: TGCGCCAGCAGCCAAGACACAGTGGTTGAGTTCTTC; CDR3 protein: CASSQDTVVEFF
clone size: -; CDR3 length: 13; V gene: TRBV30; D gene: -; J gene: TRBJ1-2; CDR3 DNA: TGTGCCTGGAGTCTCCTGCGGGGCGATGGCTACACCTTC; CDR3 protein: CAWSLLRGDGYTF
clone size: -; CDR3 length: 16; V gene: TRBV6-1; D gene: TRBD1; J gene: TRBJ2-7; CDR3 DNA: TGTGCCAGCAGTGAACGGACAGGGGGCGTCGGGGACGAGCAGTACTTC; CDR3 protein: CASSERTGGVGDEQYF
clone size: -; CDR3 length: 16; V gene: TRBV4-2; D gene: -; J gene: TRBJ1-4; CDR3 DNA: TGTGCCAGCAGCCAAGATCAGAGGACAACTAATGAAAAACTGTTTTTT; CDR3 protein: CASSQDQRTTNEKLFF
clone size: -; CDR3 length: 17; V gene: TRBV7-2; D gene: -; J gene: TRBJ2-7; CDR3 DNA: TGTGCCAGCAGCTTAGCCCAATATCCGGGTAGCTCCTACGAGCAGTACTTC; CDR3 protein: CASSLAQYPGSSYEQYF
clone size: -; CDR3 length: 13; V gene: TRBV2; D gene: -; J gene: TRBJ1-2; CDR3 DNA: TGTGCCAGCAGTCGAGAGGAGGACTATGGCTACACCTTC; CDR3 protein: CASSREEDYGYTF
clone size: -; CDR3 length: 15; V gene: TRBV7-2; D gene: -; J gene: TRBJ2-1; CDR3 DNA: TGTGCCAGTACCCCCCGGAACAGAAACTACAATGAGCAGTTCTTC; CDR3 protein: CASTPRNRNYNEQFF
clone size: -; CDR3 length: 13; V gene: TRBV5-6; D gene: -; J gene: TRBJ2-7; CDR3 DNA: TGTGCCAGCAGCTGGGCCGGATTCTACGAGCAGTACTTC; CDR3 protein: CASSWAGFYEQYF
clone size: -; CDR3 length: 14; V gene: TRBV6-5; D gene: -; J gene: TRBJ2-7; CDR3 DNA: TGTGCCAGCAAAAGCCGGGACAACTCCTACGAGCAGTACTTC; CDR3 protein: CASKSRDNSYEQYF
clone size: -; CDR3 length: 15; V gene: TRBV13; D gene: -; J gene: TRBJ1-2; CDR3 DNA: TGTGCCAGCAGCTTTCTCCTGGGGGGTGGTTTCGGCTACACCTTC; CDR3 protein: CASSFLLGGGFGYTF
clone size: -; CDR3 length: 13; V gene: TRBV11-2; D gene: -; J gene: TRBJ1-6; CDR3 DNA: TGTGCCAGCAGCTTAGACGGTTATTCACCCCTCCACTTT; CDR3 protein: CASSLDGYSPLHF
clone size: once; CDR3 length: 13; V gene: TRBV7-9; D gene: -; J gene: TRBJ1-5; CDR3 DNA: TGTGCCAGCACCATAGACGGAGATCAGCCCCAGCATTTT; CDR3 protein: CASTIDGDQPQHF
clone size: -; CDR3 length: 13; V gene: TRBV10-3; D gene: TRBD2; J gene: TRBJ2-1; CDR3 DNA: TGTGCCATCAGTCCTAGCGGGTTCAATGAGCAGTTCTTC; CDR3 protein: CAISPSGFNEQFF
clone size: -; CDR3 length: 14; V gene: TRBV6-5; D gene: -; J gene: TRBJ2-2; CDR3 DNA: TGTGCCAGCAGTCCAACGCGGGGCTCCGGGGAGCTGTTTTTT; CDR3 protein: CASSPTRGSGELFF
clone size: -; CDR3 length: 18; V gene: TRBV11-2; D gene: TRBD1; J gene: TRBJ1-3; CDR3 DNA: TGTGCCAGCAGCTTAAGGCAGGGGGCCGTCACTTCTGGAAACACCATATATTTT; CDR3 protein: CASSLRQGAVTSGNTIYF
clone size: -; CDR3 length: 14; V gene: TRBV24-1; D gene: -; J gene: TRBJ1-5; CDR3 DNA: TGTGCCACCAGTGAAATAGGACAACATCAGCCCCAGCATTTT; CDR3 protein: CATSEIGQHQPQHF
clone size: -; CDR3 length: 13; V gene: TRBV30; D gene: TRBD1; J gene: TRBJ1-2; CDR3 DNA: TGTGCCTGGTGGGACAGGGAAAACTATGGCTACACCTTC; CDR3 protein: CAWWDRENYGYTF
clone size: -; CDR3 length: 15; V gene: TRBV5-1; D gene: TRBD2; J gene: TRBJ2-2; CDR3 DNA: TGCGCCAGCAGCTTGCTAGCGGGAGGTCACGGGGAGCTGTTTTTT; CDR3 protein: CASSLLAGGHGELFF
clone size: -; CDR3 length: 15; V gene: TRBV28; D gene: TRBD1; J gene: TRBJ1-5; CDR3 DNA: TGTGCCAGCGGGGGGACAGGGGGCTTGGCTCAGCCCCAGCATTTT; CDR3 protein: CASGGTGGLAQPQHF
clone size: -; CDR3 length: 18; V gene: TRBV5-1; D gene: TRBD2; J gene: TRBJ2-1; CDR3 DNA: TGCGCCAGCAGCACCCGCCATCTTAGCGGGAGAGACTACAATGAGCAGTTCTTC; CDR3 protein: CASSTRHLSGRDYNEQFF
clone size: -; CDR3 length: 20; V gene: TRBV4-1; D gene: TRBD2; J gene: TRBJ2-7; CDR3 DNA: TGCGCCAGCAGCCAAGATCAGATGGCCAGGGGAAGACTAGCGGCCTACGAGCAGTACTTC; CDR3 protein: CASSQDQMARGRLAAYEQYF
clone size: few; CDR3 length: 15; V gene: TRBV6-5; D gene: TRBD2; J gene: TRBJ2-7; CDR3 DNA: TGTGCCAGCTGGACGAGCGGGAGGAGCTCCTACGAGCAGTACTTC; CDR3 protein: CASWTSGRSSYEQYF
clone size: -; CDR3 length: 15; V gene: TRBV5-1; D gene: TRBD1; J gene: TRBJ2-7; CDR3 DNA: TGCGCCAGCGGGTCGGGACAGGGGAGCTCCTACGAGCAGTACTTC; CDR3 protein: CASGSGQGSSYEQYF
clone size: -; CDR3 length: 20; V gene: TRBV5-1; D gene: TRBD2; J gene: TRBJ2-4; CDR3 DNA: TGCGCCAGCAGATTCCACCCCGGGACTAGCGGGAGGGAGACCAAAAACATTCAGTACTTC; CDR3 protein: CASRFHPGTSGRETKNIQYF
clone size: few; CDR3 length: 13; V gene: TRBV5-1; D gene: -; J gene: TRBJ1-6; CDR3 DNA: TGCGCCAGCAGTGGGGGCCCTAATTCACCCCTCCACTTT; CDR3 protein: CASSGGPNSPLHF